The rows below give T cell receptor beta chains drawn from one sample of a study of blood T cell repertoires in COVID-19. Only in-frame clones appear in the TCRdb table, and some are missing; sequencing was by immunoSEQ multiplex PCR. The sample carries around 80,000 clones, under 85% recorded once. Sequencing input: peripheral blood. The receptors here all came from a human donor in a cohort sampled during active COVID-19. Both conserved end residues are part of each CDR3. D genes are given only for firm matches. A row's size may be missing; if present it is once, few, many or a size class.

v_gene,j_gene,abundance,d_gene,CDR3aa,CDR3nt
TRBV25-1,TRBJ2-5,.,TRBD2,CASSSSSDSGGGETQYF,TGTGCCAGCAGTTCCTCGTCGGATAGCGGGGGGGGAGAGACCCAGTACTTC
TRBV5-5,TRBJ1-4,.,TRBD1,CASSAGTGYEKLFF,TGTGCCAGCAGCGCCGGGACAGGGTATGAAAAACTGTTTTTT
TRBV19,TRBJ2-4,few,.,CASSPDRKNIQYF,TGTGCCAGTAGTCCCGACAGGAAAAACATTCAGTACTTC
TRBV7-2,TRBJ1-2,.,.,CASSLEGVYGYTF,TGTGCCAGCAGCTTAGAGGGGGTCTATGGCTACACCTTC
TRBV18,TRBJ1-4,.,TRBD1,CASSPGQGGSEKLFF,TGTGCCAGCTCACCCGGACAGGGAGGTTCTGAAAAACTGTTTTTT
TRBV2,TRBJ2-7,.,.,CASARASYEQYF,TGTGCCAGCGCGCGGGCCTCCTACGAGCAGTACTTC
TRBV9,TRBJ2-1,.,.,CASSFTGSAGSYNEQFF,TGTGCCAGCAGCTTTACAGGGTCGGCAGGCTCCTACAATGAGCAGTTCTTC
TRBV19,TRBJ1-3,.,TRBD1,CASSMTGTGNTIYF,TGTGCCAGTAGTATGACAGGGACTGGAAACACCATATATTTT
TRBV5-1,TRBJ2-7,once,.,CASSLAAGAKNYEQYF,TGCGCCAGCAGCTTGGCCGCTGGGGCGAAAAACTACGAGCAGTACTTC
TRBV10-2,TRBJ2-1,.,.,CASSVGVLHNEQFF,TGCGCCAGCAGTGTAGGAGTTTTACACAATGAGCAGTTCTTC
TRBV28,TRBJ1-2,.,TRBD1,CASSPHRGYGYTF,TGTGCCAGCAGTCCCCACAGGGGATATGGCTACACCTTC
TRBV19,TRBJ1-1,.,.,CASISSGDTEAFF,TGTGCCAGTATCTCCTCGGGGGACACTGAAGCTTTCTTT
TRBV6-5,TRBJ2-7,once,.,CASSPGVQGGEQYF,TGTGCCAGCAGTCCCGGGGTACAGGGCGGGGAGCAGTACTTC
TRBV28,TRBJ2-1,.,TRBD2,CASSRLTGGGNEQFF,TGTGCCAGCAGCCGTCTTACGGGAGGGGGCAATGAGCAGTTCTTC